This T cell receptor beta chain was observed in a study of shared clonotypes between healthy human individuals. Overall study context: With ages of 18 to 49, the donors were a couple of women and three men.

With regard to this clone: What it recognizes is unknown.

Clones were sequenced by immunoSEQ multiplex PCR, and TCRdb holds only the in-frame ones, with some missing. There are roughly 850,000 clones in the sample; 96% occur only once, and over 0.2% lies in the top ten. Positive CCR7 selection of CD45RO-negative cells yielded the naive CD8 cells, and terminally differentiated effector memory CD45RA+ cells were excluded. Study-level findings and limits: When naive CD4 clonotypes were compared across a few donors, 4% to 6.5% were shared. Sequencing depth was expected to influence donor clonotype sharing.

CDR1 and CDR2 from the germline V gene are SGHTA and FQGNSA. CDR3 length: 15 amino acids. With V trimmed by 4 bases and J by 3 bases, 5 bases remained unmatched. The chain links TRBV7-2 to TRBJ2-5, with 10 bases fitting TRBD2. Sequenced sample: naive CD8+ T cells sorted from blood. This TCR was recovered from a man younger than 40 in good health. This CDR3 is CASSWSGRAEETQYF. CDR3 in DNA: TGTGCCAGCAGCTGGAGCGGGAGGGCGGAAGAGACCCAGTACTTC.